These 5 T cell receptor beta chains share one sample of origin, sequenced in a study of early T cells in non-severe SARS-CoV-2 infection. TCRdb redid the calling of the 5' RACE reads with MiXCR, one entry per CDR3 protein. Here the sample spans tens of thousands of distinct CDR3 sequences, about an eighth being singletons. The material sequenced was whole blood. The origin of the receptors is an adult who was a healthcare worker with PCR-confirmed SARS-CoV-2 infection or an uninfected control (not recorded which).

This clonotype occurred many times. The V call is TRBV6-5, the J call TRBJ2-7; 7 bases align to TRBD1. Germline CDR1 is MNHEY and CDR2 is SVGAGI. V shed 6 bases and J 2 bases; nucleotides not matched to a gene: 7. The CDR3 spans 14 residues. Here the CDR3 DNA reads TGTGCCAGCAGAAAAGACAGGGACGCCTACGAGCAGTACTTC. Protein: CASRKDRDAYEQYF.

This clonotype has just a few counts. The chain couples TRBV7-2 to TRBJ2-5, with D possibly matching TRBD2 (5 bases). Trimming removed 3 bases at V and 4 bases at J, with 12 bases between. The CDR3 length is 14 residues. Germline V gene lookup returns CDR1 SGHTA and CDR2 FQGNSA. DNA for the CDR3: TGTGCCAGCAGCTTGTCGAGGGCGGCAGAGACCCAGTACTTC. Protein: CASSLSRAAETQYF.

In its sample, this clonotype was seen a few times. The chain recombines TRBV7-9 with TRBJ2-2; D uncertain. Per the germline V gene, CDR1 is SEHNR and CDR2 is FQNEAQ (reference sequence). V was shortened by 4 bases and J by 6 bases, with 12 bases between the two germline ends. The CDR3 contains 14 residues. The CDR3 nucleotides read TGTGCCAGCAGCTGGCGCGTTGCCGCCGGGGAGCTGTTTTTT. Translating gives CASSWRVAAGELFF. Using reference TRBV7-9 and TRBJ2-2 for the parts outside the CDR3, the full variable domain is DTGVSQNPRHKITKRGQNVTFRCDPISEHNRLYWYRQTLGQGPEFLTYFQNEAQLEKSRLLSDRFSAERPKGSFSTLEIQRTEQGDSAMYLCASSWRVAAGELFFGEGSRLTVL.

V is TRBV12-3 or TRBV12-4 and J is TRBJ1-1; no definite D call. V was clipped by 7 bases and J by 0 bases, with 6 bases between them. CDR3 size: 12 residues. CDR3 in DNA: TGTGCCAGCACCATATTGAACACTGAAGCTTTCTTT. The encoded protein is CASTILNTEAFF.

This clonotype was counted many times. The chain has TRBV20-1 and TRBJ2-1; D might be TRBD2 (5 bases). V shed 0 bases and J shed 3 bases, with 15 bases lying between them. This CDR3 has 16 amino acids. The germline V gene encodes CDR1 DFQATT and CDR2 SNEGSKA (reference sequence). In DNA, the CDR3 is TGCAGTGCTAGAGATTTGTTCGAGGGCAGCTACAATGAGCAGTTCTTC. Protein product: CSARDLFEGSYNEQFF.